This entry concerns a single T cell receptor beta chain. Per germline, CDR1 SNHLY and CDR2 FYNNEI. V lost 10 bases, J lost 6 bases, and 6 bases stayed unmatched. This CDR3 spans 13 amino acids. Profiled with immunoSEQ multiplex PCR; TCRdb holds only in-frame clones, not every one. The sample lists roughly 700,000 clones; roughly 70% were seen once. The sample is drawn from a study of shared clonotypes between healthy human individuals. This sequence originates from a woman aged 25 to 39 in good health. The sequencing sample was made of memory CD4+ T cells sorted from blood. Regarding subset: CD45RA-negative fraction. V usage is TRBV2 and J usage is TRBJ1-4; 9 nucleotides line up with TRBD1. The CDR3 spells CATDRDRDEKLFF. For the CDR3, the DNA is TGTGCCACTGACCGGGACAGGGATGAAAAACTGTTTTTT.